A single sample gave rise to the 25 T cell receptor beta chains below, sequenced in a study of control samples from healthy donors and cancer patients. Repertoires were generated with immunoSEQ multiplex PCR, while TCRdb's copy carries only in-frame clones and drops some. Of about 270,000 clones in the sample, around 80% were seen once. Sequencing was performed on PBMCs. The receptors shown here come from a woman aged 55-75 years with lung cancer.

This clone has more than one count but fewer than ten. The CDR3 loop reads CAWSPGRVGPPLHF. CDR3 bases: TGTGCCTGGAGTCCGGGCAGGGTCGGGCCACCCCTCCACTTT. The rearrangement links TRBV30 to TRBJ1-6, with D possibly TRBD1 on 5 matching bases. The CDR3 runs to 14 residues. Trimming stripped 2 bases from V and 11 bases from J, with 16 bases between. Germline CDR1 is GTSNPN and CDR2 is SVGIG (reference sequence).

The chain recombines TRBV29-1 with TRBJ1-2; tentative D call: TRBD1 (5 bases). Germline CDR1 and CDR2: SQVTM and ANQGSEA. V lost 7 bases and J 5 bases, leaving 14 bases between the germline ends. This CDR3 spans 12 amino acids. CDR3 sequence: CSGGDPGYGYTF. The DNA for the CDR3 is TGCAGCGGGGGGGACCCTGGGTATGGCTACACCTTC.

V is TRBV5-1 and J is TRBJ2-5; 7 bases align to TRBD2. V gave up 3 bases and J gave up 1 base; unmatched junction bases: 3. The CDR3 extends over 14 amino acids. From germline, CDR1 is SGHRS and CDR2 YFSETQ. The CDR3 DNA reads TGCGCCAGCAGCTCTAGCGGCACCCAAGAGACCCAGTACTTC. This encodes CASSSSGTQETQYF.

This clone was detected once. The V gene is TRBV18, the J gene TRBJ1-3; 7 bases agree with TRBD1. The V gene end was trimmed by 6 bases and the J gene end by 8 bases; junction bases not matched to a gene: 10. The CDR3 totals 14 residues. Germline CDR1 reads KGHSH; CDR2 reads LQKENI. In DNA form, the CDR3 reads TGTGCCAGCTCCGTACGGGACAGCGCAGACACCATATATTTT. This codes for CASSVRDSADTIYF.

The chain uses TRBV10-3 and TRBJ2-7; 9 bases are shared with TRBD1. The germline CDR1 and CDR2 sequences are ENHRY and SYGVKD. The V gene end was trimmed by 11 bases and the J gene end by 1 base; junction bases not matched to a gene: 6. CDR3 size: 13 residues. CDR3 region: CAARDRDSYEQYF. CDR3 in DNA: TGTGCCGCCCGGGACAGGGATTCCTACGAGCAGTACTTC.

The chain employs TRBV18 and TRBJ1-4, with D maybe TRBD1 (6 bases). The CDR3 totals 16 residues. CDR1 is KGHSH, CDR2 LQKENI, per germline. Trimming stripped 4 bases from V and 2 bases from J, with 14 bases between. Written as DNA, the CDR3 is TGTGCCAGCTCACAGGGCCTCACAGGGACTAATGAAAAACTGTTTTTT. Its translation: CASSQGLTGTNEKLFF.

Only a few counts were recorded for this clone. The V gene is TRBV5-1, the J gene TRBJ2-3; D may be TRBD2 (6 bases). The CDR3 totals 16 residues. The V gene's germline CDR1 is SGHRS and CDR2 YFSETQ. Trimming removed 3 bases at V and 2 bases at J, with 16 bases between. DNA for the CDR3: TGCGCCAGCAGCTCTGGGACTGCTAGCCTCACAGATACGCAGTATTTT. Protein sequence: CASSSGTASLTDTQYF.

This clone was recorded only once. The chain has TRBV24-1 and TRBJ2-2, with 9 nucleotides matching TRBD1. Germline values: CDR1 KGHDR, CDR2 SFDVKD. There are 15 residues in the CDR3. V shed 4 bases and J 7 bases; nucleotides not matched to a gene: 6. CDR3 nucleotides: TGTGCCACCAGTGACCGGGACAGGGCGAGCGGGGAGCTGTTTTTT. It codes for CATSDRDRASGELFF.

The chain combines TRBV15 with TRBJ1-2; D unresolved. The V gene's germline CDR1 is LNHNV and CDR2 YYDKDF (reference sequence). This CDR3 has 16 residues. The V gene lost 0 bases and the J gene lost 4 bases, with 15 bases spanning the gap. The CDR3 nucleotides read TGTGCCACCAGCAGAGATGGAACCCCAGCCCTCTATGGCTACACCTTC. The encoded protein is CATSRDGTPALYGYTF.

The rearrangement links TRBV6-5 to TRBJ1-5; D possibly corresponds to TRBD1 (6 bases). The CDR3 has 14 amino acids. V was clipped by 7 bases and J by 4 bases, with 14 bases between them. Germline CDR1 and CDR2: MNHEY and SVGAGI. The CDR3: CASMFSTGNQPQHF. CDR3 sequence (DNA): TGTGCCAGCATGTTCTCGACAGGTAATCAGCCCCAGCATTTT.

The rearrangement uses TRBV28 and TRBJ2-7, with 8 bases identical to TRBD1. Germline trimming cut 2 bases from V and 3 bases from J; bases unmatched to any gene: 0. CDR1 MDHEN and CDR2 SYDVKM come from the germline V gene. CDR3 length: 13 amino acids. The CDR3 protein is CASSLTGGYEQYF. CDR3 nucleotides: TGTGCCAGCAGTTTAACAGGGGGCTACGAGCAGTACTTC. Together with reference TRBV28 and TRBJ2-7, the CDR3 gives the full variable domain: DVKVTQSSRYLVKRTGEKVFLECVQDMDHENMFWYRQDPGLGLRLIYFSYDVKMKEKGDIPEGYSVSREKKERFSLILESASTNQTSMYLCASSLTGGYEQYFGPGTRLTVT.

Regarding this clone: One end of the junction varies from germline; a read error may be responsible. The chain's CDR3 is CASSKEPPGQGAGEQFF. CDR3 DNA: TGTGCCAGCAGCAAAGAACCCCCGGGACAGGGGGCAGGGGAGCAGTTCTTC. V usage is TRBV14 and J usage is TRBJ2-1, with 12 bases that match TRBD1. CDR3 length equals 17 residues. Germline V lookup: CDR1 SGHDN, CDR2 FVKESK.

The genes are TRBV11-3 and TRBJ2-3; no clear D gene. The CDR3 contains 13 residues. Germline loops: CDR1 SGHNT, CDR2 YENEEA. Between the trimmed V and J ends, which lost 1 base and 6 bases, there was a span of 8 bases. The DNA of the CDR3 is TGTGCCAGCAGCTTAGGGGATCAGGATACGCAGTATTTT. Residues: CASSLGDQDTQYF.

The V gene is TRBV29-1, the J gene TRBJ1-5; possible D gene TRBD1, 6 bases. Germline values: CDR1 SQVTM, CDR2 ANQGSEA. The CDR3 is 15 residues long. The germline V and J ends were trimmed by 4 bases and 3 bases, with 16 bases remaining between them. The CDR3 DNA reads TGCAGCGTTGTATGGGGGCCGTCCCCCAATCAGCCCCAGCATTTT. It translates to CSVVWGPSPNQPQHF.

V usage is TRBV18 and J usage is TRBJ2-1; the match to TRBD2 covers 13 bases. The V segment lost 4 bases and the J segment 6 bases; nucleotides outside the gene matches: 6. Per germline, CDR1 KGHSH and CDR2 LQKENI. The CDR3 has 16 residues. CDR3 loop: CASSLRLAGGLNEQFF. In nucleotides, the CDR3 is TGTGCCAGCTCACTGAGACTAGCGGGGGGTCTCAATGAGCAGTTCTTC.

The chain employs TRBV5-1 and TRBJ2-5, with unresolved D. Germline V gene data show CDR1 as SGHRS and CDR2 as YFSETQ. Trimming left V 1 base short and J 1 base short, with 5 bases between. The CDR3 has 13 amino acids. The CDR3 here is CASSLRAQETQYF. In nucleotides, the CDR3 is TGCGCCAGCAGCTTGCGTGCCCAAGAGACCCAGTACTTC.

The chain is built from TRBV5-1 and TRBJ2-5; 8 bases fit TRBD1. The CDR3 length is 15 residues. Germline values: CDR1 SGHRS, CDR2 YFSETQ. With V trimmed by 3 bases and J by 4 bases, 8 bases remained unmatched. In DNA, the CDR3 is TGCGCCAGCAGCTCCCGGACAGGGTGGGGAGAGACCCAGTACTTC. Its translation is CASSSRTGWGETQYF.

In this sample, this clone turned up once. J is TRBJ2-2 and V is TRBV28, with a weak D call TRBD2 (6 bases). With 8 bases removed from V and 7 bases from J, the gap between germline ends came to 8 bases. The CDR3 covers 11 residues. The germline V gene encodes CDR1 MDHEN and CDR2 SYDVKM. The CDR3 nucleotides read TGTGCCAGCGGAGGGATCGGGGAGCTGTTTTTT. Residues: CASGGIGELFF.

The chain uses TRBV27 and TRBJ2-7; no definite D call. The CDR3 covers 16 residues. V was shortened by 2 bases and J by 4 bases, with 18 bases between the two germline ends. CDR1 is MNHEY, CDR2 SMNVEV, per germline (reference sequence). CDR3 amino acids: CASSLLFGLKQYEQYF. The CDR3 DNA sequence: TGTGCCAGCAGTTTACTCTTCGGGTTGAAACAGTACGAGCAGTACTTC.

V gene TRBV10-1 combines with J gene TRBJ2-1; D unclear. The CDR3 has 13 amino acids. Trimming pared 2 bases from V and 3 bases from J, leaving 5 bases between. From germline, CDR1 is WNHNN and CDR2 SYGVQD (reference sequence). DNA of the CDR3: TGCGCCAGCAGTGAGGACCGCTACAATGAGCAGTTCTTC. Residues: CASSEDRYNEQFF.

This clone was seen only a few times. The rearrangement links TRBV5-6 to TRBJ1-1; no reliable D call. Germline V gene data show CDR1 as SGHDT and CDR2 as YYEEEE. V shed 4 bases and J shed 0 bases, with 10 bases lying between them. The CDR3 runs to 14 residues. The CDR3 here is CASSPPPLNTEAFF. The CDR3 DNA sequence: TGTGCCAGCAGCCCGCCGCCATTGAACACTGAAGCTTTCTTT.

The rearrangement uses TRBV28 and TRBJ2-7, with D perhaps matching TRBD1 (5 bases). Trimming removed 6 bases at V and 3 bases at J, with 21 bases between. The germline V gene encodes CDR1 MDHEN and CDR2 SYDVKM. The CDR3 runs 16 residues. The CDR3 region is CASRPDRAVRGYEQYF. The CDR3 DNA follows: TGTGCCAGCAGACCCGACAGAGCAGTGCGAGGCTACGAGCAGTACTTC.

V and J are TRBV5-4 and TRBJ2-1, with D tentatively TRBD2 (5 bases). V lost 0 bases, J lost 6 bases, and 13 bases lay in between. The germline CDR1 and CDR2 sequences are SGHNT and YYREEE (reference sequence). This CDR3 spans 15 amino acids. The CDR3 nucleotides read TGTGCCAGCAGCTTGGCTCTAGCAGCCTCCAATGAGCAGTTCTTC. Encoded protein: CASSLALAASNEQFF.

V is TRBV5-1 and J is TRBJ1-1; D may be TRBD1 (5 bases). The CDR3 is 14 residues long. Per germline, CDR1 SGHRS and CDR2 YFSETQ. Trimming shortened V by 4 bases and J by 3 bases, and 13 bases separated the two germline ends. The CDR3 DNA reads as TGCGCCAGCAGCCCGGGACGGGGCGACACTGAAGCTTTCTTT. Translating it yields CASSPGRGDTEAFF.

V gene TRBV28 combines with J gene TRBJ1-4, with D tentatively TRBD1 (6 bases). Germline V gene data show CDR1 as MDHEN and CDR2 as SYDVKM. The CDR3 is made up of 13 amino acids. V was cut by 9 bases and J by 8 bases, with 16 bases left in between. The CDR3, as DNA: TGTGCCAGTTTTACAGGGAACGGAGAAAAACTGTTTTTT. It encodes CASFTGNGEKLFF.